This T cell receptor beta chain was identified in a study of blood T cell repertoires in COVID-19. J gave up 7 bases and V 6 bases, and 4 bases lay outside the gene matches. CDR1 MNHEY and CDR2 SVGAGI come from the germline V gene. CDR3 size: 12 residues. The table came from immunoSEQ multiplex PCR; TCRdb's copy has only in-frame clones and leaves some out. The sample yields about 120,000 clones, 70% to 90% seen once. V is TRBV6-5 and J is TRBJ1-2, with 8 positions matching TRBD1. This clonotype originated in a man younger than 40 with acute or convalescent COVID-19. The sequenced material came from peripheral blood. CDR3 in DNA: TGTGCCAGCAGGAGACAGGGGTCTGGCTACACCTTC. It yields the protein CASRRQGSGYTF.